This T cell receptor beta chain was retrieved from a study of cytomegalovirus exposure and HLA in healthy donors. Trimming left V 1 base short and J 1 base short, with 11 bases between. Germline lookup yields CDR1 SGHTA and CDR2 FQGNSA. The length of the CDR3 is 16 residues. On this clone: Its specificity is unknown.

The PCR ran on 60 Vbeta and 13 Jbeta primers. Here immunoSEQ multiplex PCR was the method, and the copy in TCRdb shows in-frame clones only, minus some. The sample contains roughly 130,000 clones, 84% of which appear only once. Study findings and constraints: Whilst most TCR sequences proved rare, a subset of public TCRs occurred across many donors. Excluded: some indistinguishable V segments such as TRBV6-2 and TRBV6-3.

The chain has TRBV7-2 and TRBJ2-4; D remains unclear. This TCR derives from a man aged 50 to 60 in good health and CMV-seronegative. The sequencing input was PBMCs. The CDR3 DNA is TGTGCCAGCAGCTTAGAAGCCCCACCGGCCAAAAACATTCAGTACTTC. Amino acids: CASSLEAPPAKNIQYF.